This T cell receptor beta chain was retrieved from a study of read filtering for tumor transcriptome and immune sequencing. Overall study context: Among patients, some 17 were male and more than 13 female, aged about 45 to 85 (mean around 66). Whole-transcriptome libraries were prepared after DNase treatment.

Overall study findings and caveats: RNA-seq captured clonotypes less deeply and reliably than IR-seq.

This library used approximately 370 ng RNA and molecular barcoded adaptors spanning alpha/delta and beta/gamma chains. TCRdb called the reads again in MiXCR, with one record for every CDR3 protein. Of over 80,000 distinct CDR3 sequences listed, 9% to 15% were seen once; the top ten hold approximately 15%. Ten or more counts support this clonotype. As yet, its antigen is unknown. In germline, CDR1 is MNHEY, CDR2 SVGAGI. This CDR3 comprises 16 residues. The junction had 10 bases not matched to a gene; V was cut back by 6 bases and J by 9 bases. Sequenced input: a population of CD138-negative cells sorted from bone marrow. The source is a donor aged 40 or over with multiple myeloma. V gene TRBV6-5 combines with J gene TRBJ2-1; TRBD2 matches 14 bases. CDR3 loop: CASSSLTSGRGGEQFF. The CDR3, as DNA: TGTGCCAGCAGCTCTCTGACTAGCGGGAGGGGGGGTGAGCAGTTCTTC.